This T cell receptor (beta chain) derives from a study of control samples from healthy donors and cancer patients. TCRdb's copy holds only in-frame clones and misses some; the assay was immunoSEQ multiplex PCR. The profile shows around 170,000 clones, 85% to 90% of them singletons. From germline, CDR1 is MNHEY and CDR2 SVGAGI. This CDR3 is 14 amino acids long. The V end was cut by 8 bases, the J end by 4 bases, with 14 bases between. This receptor was identified in a woman aged 25 to 39 in good health. The rearrangement links TRBV6-5 to TRBJ2-2, with D possibly matching TRBD1 (6 bases). The sample was blood. This chain's CDR3 is CASRRTESTGELFF. The DNA of the CDR3 is TGTGCCAGCCGAAGGACAGAAAGCACCGGGGAGCTGTTTTTT.